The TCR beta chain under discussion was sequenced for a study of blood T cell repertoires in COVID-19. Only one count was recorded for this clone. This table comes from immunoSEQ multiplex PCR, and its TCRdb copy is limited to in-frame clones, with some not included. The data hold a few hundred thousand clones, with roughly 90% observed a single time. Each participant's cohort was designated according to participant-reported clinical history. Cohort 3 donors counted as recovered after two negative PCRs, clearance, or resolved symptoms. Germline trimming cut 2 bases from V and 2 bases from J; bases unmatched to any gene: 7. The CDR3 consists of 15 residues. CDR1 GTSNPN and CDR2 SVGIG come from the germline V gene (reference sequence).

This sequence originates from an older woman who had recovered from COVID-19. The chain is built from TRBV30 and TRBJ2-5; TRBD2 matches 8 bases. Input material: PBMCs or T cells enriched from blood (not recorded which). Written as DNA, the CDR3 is TGTGCCTGGAGTCAGGGAAGCGGGGGTCAAGAGACCCAGTACTTC. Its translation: CAWSQGSGGQETQYF. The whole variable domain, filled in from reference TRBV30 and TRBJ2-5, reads SQTIHQWPATLVQPVGSPLSLECTVEGTSNPNLYWYRQAAGRGLQLLFYSVGIGQISSEVPQNLSASRPQDRQFILSSKKLLLSDSGFYLCAWSQGSGGQETQYFGPGTRLLVL.